This T cell receptor (beta chain) was retrieved from a study of control samples from healthy donors and cancer patients. V was cut by 5 bases and J by 1 base, with 12 bases left in between. Looked up from germline, CDR1 is SGHRS and CDR2 is YFSETQ. This CDR3 contains 14 residues. Only in-frame clones appear in the TCRdb table, and some are missing; sequencing was by immunoSEQ multiplex PCR. The repertoire holds around 140,000 clones, 90% seen once, with roughly 2.6% in the top ten. This TCR was recovered from a man in his forties in good health. Source material: blood. The J gene is TRBJ1-1, the V gene TRBV5-1, with D perhaps TRBD1 (6 bases). CDR3 sequence (DNA): TGCGCCAGCAGTCCTCGGACAGCGAACACTGAAGCTTTCTTT. Translating gives CASSPRTANTEAFF. Looking up the rest from reference TRBV5-1 and TRBJ1-1 gives the full variable domain: KAGVTQTPRYLIKTRGQQVTLSCSPISGHRSVSWYQQTPGQGLQFLFEYFSETQRNKGNFPGRFSGRQFSNSRSEMNVSTLELGDSALYLCASSPRTANTEAFFGQGTRLTVV.